The 14 T cell receptor beta chains below were found in one sample sequenced in a study of OX40 agonist ivuxolimab in advanced cancers. Sequenced by immunoSEQ multiplex PCR; TCRdb stores in-frame clones only, minus some. The top ten clones hold more than 0.15% of a sample with over 90,000 clones, around 89% of them seen once. The sample in question was CD4+ or CD8+ T cells sorted from blood, obtained in a trial of the OX40 agonist ivuxolimab. Receptor source: an adult with an advanced solid tumor such as melanoma, head and neck, liver or kidney cancer.

This chain connects TRBV28 to TRBJ2-5, with D uncertain. Trimming cost V 7 bases and J 2 bases, with 11 bases left between them. The CDR3 totals 13 residues. The germline V gene encodes CDR1 MDHEN and CDR2 SYDVKM. Here the CDR3 DNA reads TGTGCCAGCACTTTGAGGTTTCAAGAGACCCAGTACTTC. Translated: CASTLRFQETQYF.

The chain uses TRBV19 and TRBJ2-7; D is unclear. The V end lost 3 bases, the J end lost 0 bases, and 9 bases lay between the germline ends. Germline-derived CDR1 and CDR2 are LNHDA and SQIVND (reference sequence). CDR3 length: 14 amino acids. In nucleotides, the CDR3 is TGTGCCAGTAGTATTTCTACTAACTCCTACGAGCAGTACTTC. Protein product: CASSISTNSYEQYF.

This clone has a handful of counts. The J gene is TRBJ2-7, the V gene TRBV10-3; 7 nucleotides match TRBD1. The CDR3 contains 13 residues. V trimming: 10 bases; J trimming: 0 bases; junction bases outside the gene matches: 6. Germline values: CDR1 ENHRY, CDR2 SYGVKD. CDR3 bases: TGTGCCACAGGGGGTGGTACCTCCTACGAGCAGTACTTC. The encoded protein is CATGGGTSYEQYF.

The chain's CDR3 is CASSLSVSGNQPQHF. CDR3 sequence (DNA): TGTGCCAGCAGTTTATCCGTGTCTGGGAATCAGCCCCAGCATTTT. The rearrangement joins TRBV28 to TRBJ1-5; D unclear. CDR3 size: 15 residues. Trimming removed 1 base at V and 4 bases at J, with 11 bases between. Germline CDR1 and CDR2: MDHEN and SYDVKM.

This sequence joins TRBV19 and TRBJ2-5, with D perhaps matching TRBD1 (6 bases). This CDR3 comprises 15 residues. The V gene's germline CDR1 is LNHDA and CDR2 SQIVND (reference sequence). V lost 5 bases and J 5 bases, leaving 18 bases between the germline ends. The CDR3 spells CASSVSQGQRETQYF. The CDR3 region has the DNA TGTGCCAGTAGTGTCTCACAGGGTCAGAGGGAGACCCAGTACTTC.

The genes are TRBV29-1 and TRBJ2-3; D ambiguous. V lost 2 bases to trimming and J lost 1 base, with 13 bases between them. The CDR3 covers 15 residues. Looked up from germline, CDR1 is SQVTM and CDR2 is ANQGSEA. CDR3 DNA sequence: TGCAGCGTTGAACAACATGGTGGTGGCACAGATACGCAGTATTTT. It encodes CSVEQHGGGTDTQYF.

This sequence joins TRBV5-6 and TRBJ1-2, with D possibly TRBD1 on 5 matching bases. Trimming stripped 4 bases from V and 2 bases from J, with 15 bases between. This CDR3 has 15 amino acids. The germline gives CDR1 SGHDT, CDR2 YYEEEE. The CDR3 DNA is TGTGCCAGCAGCGGTTCTCCGGGGGGAAACTATGGCTACACCTTC. Amino acids: CASSGSPGGNYGYTF.

The sample holds a few counts of this clone. The chain uses TRBV18 and TRBJ2-4; D possibly corresponds to TRBD1 (5 bases). V lost 2 bases, J lost 5 bases, and 13 bases lay in between. CDR1 and CDR2 from the germline V gene are KGHSH and LQKENI. CDR3 size: 15 residues. CDR3 in amino acids: CASSPIQGTQNIQYF. CDR3 nucleotide sequence: TGTGCCAGCTCACCAATTCAGGGTACCCAAAACATTCAGTACTTC.

V gene TRBV4-2 combines with J gene TRBJ2-7, with 9 bases aligning to TRBD2. From germline, CDR1 is LGHNA and CDR2 YNFKEQ. With V trimmed by 0 bases and J by 2 bases, 5 bases remained unmatched. The CDR3 loop spans 16 amino acids. Here the CDR3 reads CASSQETLAGPYEQYF. CDR3 coding DNA: TGTGCCAGCAGCCAAGAAACCCTAGCGGGGCCCTACGAGCAGTACTTC.

The chain joins TRBV7-8 to TRBJ1-1; D is perhaps TRBD1 (6 bases). V was pared by 1 base and J by 1 base, with 7 bases between. In germline, CDR1 is SGHVS, CDR2 FQNEAQ. The CDR3 contains 14 residues. CDR3 protein: CASSLGTANTEAFF. CDR3 coding DNA: TGTGCCAGCAGCTTAGGGACAGCGAACACTGAAGCTTTCTTT.

Concerning this clone itself: The same CDR3 arises from other DNA sequences in this sample as well. V usage is TRBV9 and J usage is TRBJ1-1; no clear D gene. The CDR3 contains 13 residues. V lost 0 bases to trimming and J lost 1 base, with 4 bases between them. Germline V CDR1 and CDR2: SGDLS, YYNGEE. CDR3 loop: CASSVEGNTEAFF. The CDR3 DNA follows: TGTGCCAGCAGCGTAGAGGGGAACACTGAAGCTTTCTTT.

The chain links TRBV11-3 to TRBJ2-2; D is tentatively TRBD1 or TRBD2 (5 bases each). The V gene's germline CDR1 is SGHNT and CDR2 YENEEA. The CDR3 contains 15 residues. The ends were cut back, 4 bases at V and 6 bases at J, with 15 bases in the middle. The CDR3 nucleotides are TGTGCCAGCAGCTCGGGACCACCACGGGCCGGGGAGCTGTTTTTT. It is translated as CASSSGPPRAGELFF.

The chain employs TRBV5-5 and TRBJ2-5; D not certain. Germline V gene sequence: CDR1 SGHKS, CDR2 YYEKEE (reference sequence). V shed 1 base and J shed 5 bases, with 6 bases lying between them. This CDR3 has 12 amino acids. This CDR3 reads CASSLLPETQYF. The DNA of the CDR3 is TGTGCCAGCAGCTTGTTACCTGAGACCCAGTACTTC.

This chain uses TRBV5-1 with TRBJ1-4; 7 nucleotides align to TRBD1. The CDR3 length is 13 residues. CDR1 SGHRS and CDR2 YFSETQ come from the germline V gene. J lost 4 bases, V lost 7 bases, and 4 bases had no gene match. CDR3 sequence reads: CASRQGLNEKLFF. CDR3 DNA sequence: TGCGCCAGCCGACAGGGACTTAATGAAAAACTGTTTTTT. Based on the CDR3 plus reference TRBV5-1 and TRBJ1-4, the full variable domain is KAGVTQTPRYLIKTRGQQVTLSCSPISGHRSVSWYQQTPGQGLQFLFEYFSETQRNKGNFPGRFSGRQFSNSRSEMNVSTLELGDSALYLCASRQGLNEKLFFGSGTQLSVL.